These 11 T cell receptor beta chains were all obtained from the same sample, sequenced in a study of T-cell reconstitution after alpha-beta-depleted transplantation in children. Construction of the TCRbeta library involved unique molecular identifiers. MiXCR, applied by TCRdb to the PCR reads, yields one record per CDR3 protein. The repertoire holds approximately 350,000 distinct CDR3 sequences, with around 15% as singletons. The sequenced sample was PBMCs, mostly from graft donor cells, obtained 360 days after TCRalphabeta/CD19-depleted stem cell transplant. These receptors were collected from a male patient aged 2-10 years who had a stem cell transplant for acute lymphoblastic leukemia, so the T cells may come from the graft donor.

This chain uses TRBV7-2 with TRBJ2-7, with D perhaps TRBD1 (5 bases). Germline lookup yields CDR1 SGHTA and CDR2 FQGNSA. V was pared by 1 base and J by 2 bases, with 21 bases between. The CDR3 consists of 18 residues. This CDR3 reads CASSLGFRGLTTAYEQYF. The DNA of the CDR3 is TGTGCCAGCAGCTTAGGCTTTAGGGGCCTTACTACCGCCTACGAGCAGTACTTC.

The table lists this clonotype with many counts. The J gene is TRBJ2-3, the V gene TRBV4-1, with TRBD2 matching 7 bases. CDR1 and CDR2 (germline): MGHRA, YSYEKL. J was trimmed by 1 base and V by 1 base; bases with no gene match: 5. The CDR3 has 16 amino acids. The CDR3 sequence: CASSQVRLAGTDTQYF. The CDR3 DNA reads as TGCGCCAGCAGCCAAGTTCGGCTAGCGGGCACAGATACGCAGTATTTT.

CDR3 amino acids: CAQPDRGRTGELFF. The DNA of the CDR3 is TGTGCCCAACCTGACAGGGGGAGAACCGGGGAGCTGTTTTTT. The chain combines TRBV30 with TRBJ2-2; 9 bases align to TRBD1. V lost 8 bases and J lost 5; bases outside the gene matches: 9. CDR3 size: 14 residues. Germline V gene lookup returns CDR1 GTSNPN and CDR2 SVGIG (reference sequence).

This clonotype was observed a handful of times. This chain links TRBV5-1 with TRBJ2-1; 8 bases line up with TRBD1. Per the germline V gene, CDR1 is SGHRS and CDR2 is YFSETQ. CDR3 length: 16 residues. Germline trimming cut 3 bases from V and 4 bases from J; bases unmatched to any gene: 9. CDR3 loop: CASSSRVRGPYNEQFF. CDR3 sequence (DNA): TGCGCCAGCAGCTCCCGGGTCAGGGGGCCTTACAATGAGCAGTTCTTC.

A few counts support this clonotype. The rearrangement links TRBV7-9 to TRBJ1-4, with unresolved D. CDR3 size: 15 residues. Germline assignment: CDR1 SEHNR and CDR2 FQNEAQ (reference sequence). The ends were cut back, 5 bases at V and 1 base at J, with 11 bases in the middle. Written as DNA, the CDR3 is TGTGCCAGCAGCAGTGGGGAGATAACTAATGAAAAACTGTTTTTT. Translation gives CASSSGEITNEKLFF.

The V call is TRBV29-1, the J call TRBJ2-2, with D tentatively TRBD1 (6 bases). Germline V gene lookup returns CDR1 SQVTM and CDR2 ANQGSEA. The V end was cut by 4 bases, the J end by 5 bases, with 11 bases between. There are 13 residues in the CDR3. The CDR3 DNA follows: TGCAGCGTTGCCCGGACAGCAACCGGGGAGCTGTTTTTT. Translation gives CSVARTATGELFF.

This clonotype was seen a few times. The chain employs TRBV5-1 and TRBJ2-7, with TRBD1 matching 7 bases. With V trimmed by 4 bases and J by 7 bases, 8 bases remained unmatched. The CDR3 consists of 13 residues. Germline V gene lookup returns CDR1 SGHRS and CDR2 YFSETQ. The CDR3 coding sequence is TGCGCCAGCAGCACAGACAGGGTGGGAGAGCAGTACTTC. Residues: CASSTDRVGEQYF.

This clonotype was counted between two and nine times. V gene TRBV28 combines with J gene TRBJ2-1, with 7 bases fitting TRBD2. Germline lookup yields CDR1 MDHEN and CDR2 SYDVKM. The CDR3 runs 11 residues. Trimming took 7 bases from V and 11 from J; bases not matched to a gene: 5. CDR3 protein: CASKGRGQQFF. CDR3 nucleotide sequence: TGTGCCAGCAAGGGGAGGGGACAGCAGTTCTTC.

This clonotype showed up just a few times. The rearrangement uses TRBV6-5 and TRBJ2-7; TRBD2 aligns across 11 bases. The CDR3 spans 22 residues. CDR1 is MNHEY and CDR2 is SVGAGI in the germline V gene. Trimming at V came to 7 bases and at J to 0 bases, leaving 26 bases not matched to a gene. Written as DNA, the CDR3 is TGTGCCAGCACTAGCTGGGGCGGGACGACCGGGACTAGCGGCTACCCCTCCTACGAGCAGTACTTC. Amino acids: CASTSWGGTTGTSGYPSYEQYF.

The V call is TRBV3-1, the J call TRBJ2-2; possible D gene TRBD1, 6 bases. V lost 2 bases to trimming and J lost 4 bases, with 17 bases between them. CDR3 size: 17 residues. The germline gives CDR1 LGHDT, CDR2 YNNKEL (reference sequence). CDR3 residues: CASSQRQGRYSTGELFF. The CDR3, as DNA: TGTGCCAGCAGCCAAAGGCAGGGGCGCTACTCCACCGGGGAGCTGTTTTTT.

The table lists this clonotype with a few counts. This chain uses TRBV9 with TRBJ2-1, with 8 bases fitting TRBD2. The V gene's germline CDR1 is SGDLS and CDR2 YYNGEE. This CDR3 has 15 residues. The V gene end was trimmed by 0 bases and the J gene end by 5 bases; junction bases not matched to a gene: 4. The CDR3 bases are TGTGCCAGCAGCGTAGCAGGACTAGCAAACAATGAGCAGTTCTTC. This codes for CASSVAGLANNEQFF.